This T cell receptor (beta chain) was recovered during a study of cytomegalovirus exposure and HLA in healthy donors. As for the study in general: Of around 400 genotyped donors, roughly 81% grouped in the Caucasian-associated ancestry cluster. Study results and caveats: Some V segments could not be told apart, so they were left out, TRBV6-2 and TRBV6-3 among them.

Comment on this clone: What it recognizes is unknown.

60 Vbeta and 13 Jbeta primers were used in PCR. Clones were sequenced by immunoSEQ multiplex PCR, and TCRdb holds only the in-frame ones, with some missing. The repertoire holds some 130,000 clones, with almost 85% as singletons. V lost 5 bases and J lost 0; bases outside the gene matches: 10. This CDR3 is 16 amino acids long. Germline lookup yields CDR1 SGHVS and CDR2 FQNEAQ. This TCR was recovered from a boy between 2 and 10 years old in good health and CMV-seronegative. Sequencing was performed on PBMCs. This chain uses TRBV7-8 with TRBJ2-7; 7 nucleotides line up with TRBD1. The CDR3 is CASSVRTGYFSYEQYF. In DNA, the CDR3 is TGTGCCAGCAGCGTTCGGACAGGATATTTCTCCTACGAGCAGTACTTC.